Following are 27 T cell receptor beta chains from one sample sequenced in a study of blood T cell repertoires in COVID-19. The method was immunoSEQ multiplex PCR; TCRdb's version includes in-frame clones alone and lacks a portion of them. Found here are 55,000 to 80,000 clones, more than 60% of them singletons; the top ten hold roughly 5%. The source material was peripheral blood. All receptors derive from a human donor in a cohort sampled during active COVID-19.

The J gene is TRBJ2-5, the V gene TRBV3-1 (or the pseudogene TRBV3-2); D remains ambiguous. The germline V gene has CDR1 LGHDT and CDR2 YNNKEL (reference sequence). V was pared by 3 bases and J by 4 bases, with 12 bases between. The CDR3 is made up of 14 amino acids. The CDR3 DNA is TGTGCCAGCAGCCATGCGCGGTTGGGAGAGACCCAGTACTTC. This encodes CASSHARLGETQYF.

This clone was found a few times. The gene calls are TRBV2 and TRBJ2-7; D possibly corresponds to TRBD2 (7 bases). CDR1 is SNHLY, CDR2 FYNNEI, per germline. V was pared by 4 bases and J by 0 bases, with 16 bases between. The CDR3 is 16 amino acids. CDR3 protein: CASSAFGRGSSYEQYF. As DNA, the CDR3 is TGTGCCAGCAGTGCCTTTGGGAGGGGGAGCTCCTACGAGCAGTACTTC.

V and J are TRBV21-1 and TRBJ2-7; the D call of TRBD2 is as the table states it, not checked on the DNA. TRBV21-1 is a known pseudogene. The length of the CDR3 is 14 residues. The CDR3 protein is CASIYWGASYEQYF. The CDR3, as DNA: TGTGCCAGCATATATTGGGGAGCATCCTACGAGCAGTACTTC.

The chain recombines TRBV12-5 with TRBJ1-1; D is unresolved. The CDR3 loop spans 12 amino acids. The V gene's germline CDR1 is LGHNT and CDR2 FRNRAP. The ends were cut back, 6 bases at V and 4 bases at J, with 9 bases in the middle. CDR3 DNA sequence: TGTGCTAGTGGCCGGGGTGGCACTGAAGCTTTCTTT. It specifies CASGRGGTEAFF.

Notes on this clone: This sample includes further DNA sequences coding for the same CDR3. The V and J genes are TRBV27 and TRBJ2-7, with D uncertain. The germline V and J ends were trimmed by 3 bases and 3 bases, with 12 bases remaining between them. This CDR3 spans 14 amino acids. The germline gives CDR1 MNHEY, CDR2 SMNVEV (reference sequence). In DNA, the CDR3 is TGTGCCAGCAGTTTGTCCACGGCTAGCTACGAGCAGTACTTC. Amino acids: CASSLSTASYEQYF.

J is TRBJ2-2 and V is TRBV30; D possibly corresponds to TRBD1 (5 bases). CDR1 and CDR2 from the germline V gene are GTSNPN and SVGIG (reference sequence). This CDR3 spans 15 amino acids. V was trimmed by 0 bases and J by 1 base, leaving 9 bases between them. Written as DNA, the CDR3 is TGTGCCTGGAGTGTATCAGGGTGGAACACCGGGGAGCTGTTTTTT. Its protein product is CAWSVSGWNTGELFF.

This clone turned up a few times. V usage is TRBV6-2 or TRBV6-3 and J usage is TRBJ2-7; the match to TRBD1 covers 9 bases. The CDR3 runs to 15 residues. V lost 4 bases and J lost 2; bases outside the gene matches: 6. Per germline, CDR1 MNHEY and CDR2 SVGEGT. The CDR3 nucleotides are TGTGCCAGCAGTTCAACCGGGACAGGGACCTACGAGCAGTACTTC. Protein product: CASSSTGTGTYEQYF.

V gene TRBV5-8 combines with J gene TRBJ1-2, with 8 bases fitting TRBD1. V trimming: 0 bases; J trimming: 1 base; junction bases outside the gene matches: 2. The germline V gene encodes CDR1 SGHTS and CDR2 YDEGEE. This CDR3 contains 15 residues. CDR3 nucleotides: TGTGCCAGCAGCTTGGGGACAGGGCGTAACTATGGCTACACCTTC. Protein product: CASSLGTGRNYGYTF.

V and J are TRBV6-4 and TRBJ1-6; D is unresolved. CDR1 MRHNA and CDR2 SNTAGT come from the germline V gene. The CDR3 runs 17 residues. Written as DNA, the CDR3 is TGTGCTAGCGAAGTTGTCAGACTAAGCTCCTATAATTCACCCCTCCACTTT. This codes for CASEVVRLSSYNSPLHF.

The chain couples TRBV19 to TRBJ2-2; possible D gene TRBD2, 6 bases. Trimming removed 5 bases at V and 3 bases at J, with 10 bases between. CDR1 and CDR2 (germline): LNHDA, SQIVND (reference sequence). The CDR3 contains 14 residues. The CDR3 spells CASSAGSDTGELFF. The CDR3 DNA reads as TGTGCCAGTAGTGCCGGGAGTGACACCGGGGAGCTGTTTTTT.

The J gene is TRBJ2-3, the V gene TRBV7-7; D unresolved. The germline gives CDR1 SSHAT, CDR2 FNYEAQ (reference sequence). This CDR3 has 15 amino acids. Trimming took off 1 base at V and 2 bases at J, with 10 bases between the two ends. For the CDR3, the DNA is TGTGCCAGCAGCTTAGGTTCGGGTTCCACAGATACGCAGTATTTT. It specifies CASSLGSGSTDTQYF.

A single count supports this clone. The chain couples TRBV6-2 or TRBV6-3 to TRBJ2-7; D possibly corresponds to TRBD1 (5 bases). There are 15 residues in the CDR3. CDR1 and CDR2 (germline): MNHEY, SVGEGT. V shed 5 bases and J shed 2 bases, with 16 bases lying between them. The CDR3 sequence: CASSAPAGRTYEQYF. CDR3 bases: TGTGCCAGCAGTGCCCCGGCAGGGCGAACCTACGAGCAGTACTTC.

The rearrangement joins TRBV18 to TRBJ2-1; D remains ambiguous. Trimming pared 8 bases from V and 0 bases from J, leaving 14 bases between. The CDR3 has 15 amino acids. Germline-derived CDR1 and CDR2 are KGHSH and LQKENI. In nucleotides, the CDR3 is TGTGCCAGCACTGCGCCAGGAAGCTCCTACAATGAGCAGTTCTTC. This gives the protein CASTAPGSSYNEQFF.

The CDR3 nucleotides are TGTGCCAGCTCACCGACCGGGACAGGGGGCAGGGAGACCCAGTACTTC. This gives the protein CASSPTGTGGRETQYF. The rearrangement joins TRBV18 to TRBJ2-5; 12 bases are shared with TRBD1. Germline assignment: CDR1 KGHSH and CDR2 LQKENI. The CDR3 has 16 amino acids. J lost 5 bases, V lost 3 bases, and 7 bases had no gene match.

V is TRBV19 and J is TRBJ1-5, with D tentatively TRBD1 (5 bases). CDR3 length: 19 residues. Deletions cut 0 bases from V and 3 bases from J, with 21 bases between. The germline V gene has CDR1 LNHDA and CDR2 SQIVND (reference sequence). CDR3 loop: CASSIDGGYRSTINQPQHF. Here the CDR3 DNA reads TGTGCCAGTAGTATAGACGGGGGGTACCGTTCAACTATCAATCAGCCCCAGCATTTT. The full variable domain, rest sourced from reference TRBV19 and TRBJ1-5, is DGGITQSPKYLFRKEGQNVTLSCEQNLNHDAMYWYRQDPGQGLRLIYYSQIVNDFQKGDIAEGYSVSREKKESFPLTVTSAQKNPTAFYLCASSIDGGYRSTINQPQHFGDGTRLSIL.

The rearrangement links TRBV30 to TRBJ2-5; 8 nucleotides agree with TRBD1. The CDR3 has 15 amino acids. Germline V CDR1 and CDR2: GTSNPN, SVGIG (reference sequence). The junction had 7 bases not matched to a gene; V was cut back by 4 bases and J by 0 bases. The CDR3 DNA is TGTGCCTGGACCCCGGGACAGGTGGACCAAGAGACCCAGTACTTC. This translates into CAWTPGQVDQETQYF.

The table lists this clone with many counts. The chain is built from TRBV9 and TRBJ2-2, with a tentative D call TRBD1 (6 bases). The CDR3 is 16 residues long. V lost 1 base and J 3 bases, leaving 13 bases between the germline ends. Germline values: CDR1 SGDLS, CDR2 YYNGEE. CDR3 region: CASSVFGRGHTGELFF. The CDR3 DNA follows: TGTGCCAGCAGCGTATTCGGCAGGGGACACACCGGGGAGCTGTTTTTT.

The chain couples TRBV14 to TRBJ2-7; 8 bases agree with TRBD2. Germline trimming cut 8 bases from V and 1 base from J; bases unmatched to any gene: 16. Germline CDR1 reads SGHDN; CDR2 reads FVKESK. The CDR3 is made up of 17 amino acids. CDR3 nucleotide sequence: TGTGCCAGCGTCCTCAAAAGACCGGGACTAGAATCCTACGAGCAGTACTTC. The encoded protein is CASVLKRPGLESYEQYF.

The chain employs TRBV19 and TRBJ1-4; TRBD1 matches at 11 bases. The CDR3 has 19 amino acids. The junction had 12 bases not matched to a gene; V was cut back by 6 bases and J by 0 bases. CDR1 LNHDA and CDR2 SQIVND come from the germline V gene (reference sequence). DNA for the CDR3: TGTGCCAGTAGCAGCCGGGACAGGGGGAGCTTCACAACTAATGAAAAACTGTTTTTT. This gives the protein CASSSRDRGSFTTNEKLFF.

The chain's CDR3 is CASTLAGGEETQYF. The CDR3 DNA follows: TGCGCCAGCACCCTAGCGGGGGGCGAAGAGACCCAGTACTTC. This chain links TRBV5-1 with TRBJ2-5, with TRBD2 matching over 11 bases. This CDR3 contains 14 residues. V shed 6 bases and J 3 bases; nucleotides not matched to a gene: 4. Per the germline V gene, CDR1 is SGHRS and CDR2 is YFSETQ.

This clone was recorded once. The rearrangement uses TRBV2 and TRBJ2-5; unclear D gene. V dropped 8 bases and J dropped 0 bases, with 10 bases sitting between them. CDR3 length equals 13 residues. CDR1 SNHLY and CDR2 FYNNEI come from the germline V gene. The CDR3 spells CASRNSNQETQYF. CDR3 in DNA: TGTGCCAGCCGAAACAGCAACCAAGAGACCCAGTACTTC. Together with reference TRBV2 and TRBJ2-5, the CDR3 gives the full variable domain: EPEVTQTPSHQVTQMGQEVILRCVPISNHLYFYWYRQILGQKVEFLVSFYNNEISEKSEIFDDQFSVERPDGSNFTLKIRSTKLEDSAMYFCASRNSNQETQYFGPGTRLLVL.

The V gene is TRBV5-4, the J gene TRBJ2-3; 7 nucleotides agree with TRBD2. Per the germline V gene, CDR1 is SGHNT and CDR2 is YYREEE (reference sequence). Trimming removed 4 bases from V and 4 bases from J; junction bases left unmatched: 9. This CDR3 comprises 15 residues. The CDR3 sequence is CASSPGGGGADTQYF. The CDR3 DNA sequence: TGTGCCAGCAGCCCCGGCGGGGGTGGTGCAGATACGCAGTATTTT.

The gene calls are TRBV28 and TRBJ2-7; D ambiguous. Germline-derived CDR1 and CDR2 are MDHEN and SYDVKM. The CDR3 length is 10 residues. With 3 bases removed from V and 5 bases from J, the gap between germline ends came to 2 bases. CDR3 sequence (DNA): TGTGCCAGCAGTTTTAACGAGCAGTACTTC. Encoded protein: CASSFNEQYF.

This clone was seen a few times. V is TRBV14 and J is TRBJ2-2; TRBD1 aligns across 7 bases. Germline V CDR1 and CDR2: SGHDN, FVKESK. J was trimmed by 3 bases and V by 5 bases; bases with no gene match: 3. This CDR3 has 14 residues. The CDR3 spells CASSLQGYTGELFF. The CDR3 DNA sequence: TGTGCCAGCAGCTTACAGGGGTACACCGGGGAGCTGTTTTTT.

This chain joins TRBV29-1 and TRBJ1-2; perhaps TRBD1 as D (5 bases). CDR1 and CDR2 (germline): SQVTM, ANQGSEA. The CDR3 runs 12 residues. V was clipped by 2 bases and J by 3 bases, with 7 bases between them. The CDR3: CSVETGDYGYTF. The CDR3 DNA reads TGCAGCGTTGAAACGGGGGACTATGGCTACACCTTC.

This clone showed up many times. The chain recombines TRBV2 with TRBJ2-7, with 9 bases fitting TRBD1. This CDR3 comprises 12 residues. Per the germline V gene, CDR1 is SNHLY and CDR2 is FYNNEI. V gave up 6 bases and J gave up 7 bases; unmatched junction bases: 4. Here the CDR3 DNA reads TGTGCCAGCAGAACAGGGGGCTGGGAGCAGTACTTC. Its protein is CASRTGGWEQYF.

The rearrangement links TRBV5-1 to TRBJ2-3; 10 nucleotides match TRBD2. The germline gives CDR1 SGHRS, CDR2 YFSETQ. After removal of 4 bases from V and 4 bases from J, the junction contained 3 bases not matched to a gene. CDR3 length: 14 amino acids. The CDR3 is CASSPGTSADTQYF. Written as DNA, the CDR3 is TGCGCCAGCAGCCCAGGGACTAGCGCAGATACGCAGTATTTT.